The 5 T cell receptor beta chains reported below all come from one sample, sequenced in a study of regulatory T cells in long-lasting Graves disease. The time point here: persistent/refractory GD, antithyroid drugs over 5 years with positive TRAb. PBMCs provided the RNA from which the TCR library was made. Arm-PCR of CDR3 regions and iRepertoire HTBI primers were used to build TCR beta libraries. MiXCR, run by TCRdb on the multiplex PCR reads, gives a single entry per CDR3 protein. The data contain hundreds of thousands of distinct CDR3 sequences, around 30% of them singletons. The sample here was peripheral blood mononuclear cells (PBMCs), taken when the disease was refractory, from a patient treated with antithyroid drugs. All receptors derive from a female donor with Graves disease.

The chain has TRBV11-2 and TRBJ1-1, with unresolved D. Germline V gives CDR1 SGHAT, CDR2 FQNNGV. Trimming removed 3 bases from V and 1 base from J, with 12 bases in between. The CDR3 runs 15 residues. The CDR3 reads CASSLIFSANTEAFF. CDR3 nucleotides: TGTGCCAGCAGCTTGATTTTCTCAGCGAACACTGAAGCTTTCTTT.

The rearrangement uses TRBV27 and TRBJ2-7, with 8 positions matching TRBD1. The CDR3 totals 14 residues. The V and J ends lost 3 bases and 7 bases, in that order; junction bases with no gene match: 8. The V gene's germline CDR1 is MNHEY and CDR2 SMNVEV (reference sequence). CDR3 nucleotides: TGTGCCAGCAGTTTTCCGGGGACAGGCAGGGAGCAGTACTTC. Residues: CASSFPGTGREQYF.

This clonotype was counted between two and nine times. The CDR3 nucleotides are TGCAGCGTTGGGACAGACAATACCAGGATGAACACTGAAGCTTTCTTT. Its translation: CSVGTDNTRMNTEAFF. The chain uses TRBV29-1 and TRBJ1-1; maybe TRBD1 (6 bases). The CDR3 spans 16 residues. CDR1 and CDR2 from the germline V gene are SQVTM and ANQGSEA. Trimming stripped 4 bases from V and 0 bases from J, with 18 bases between.

The V and J genes are TRBV7-9 and TRBJ1-1, with 9 bases matching TRBD1. The CDR3 is 16 residues long. Losses at the gene ends were 5 bases for V and 0 bases for J; bases not matched to a gene: 7. Germline V gene data show CDR1 as SEHNR and CDR2 as FQNEAQ (reference sequence). The CDR3 region has the DNA TGTGCCAGCAGCCGACGGACAGGGGCGATGAACACTGAAGCTTTCTTT. It codes for CASSRRTGAMNTEAFF.

This clonotype has a single count. J is TRBJ1-4 and V is TRBV6-2 or TRBV6-3, with D possibly being TRBD1 (6 bases). Trimming cost V 7 bases and J 10 bases, with 25 bases left between them. This CDR3 is 16 amino acids long. CDR1 is MNHEY and CDR2 is SVGEGT in the germline V gene. CDR3 amino acids: CASTWWGHAKGGKLFF. CDR3 sequence (DNA): TGTGCCAGCACCTGGTGGGGCCATGCCAAGGGGGGAAAACTGTTTTTT.